This T cell receptor (beta chain) was identified in a study of radiotherapy plus CTLA-4 blockade in lung cancer. This CDR3 is built from 14 residues. Trimming removed 4 bases from V and 7 bases from J; junction bases left unmatched: 8. Germline CDR1 and CDR2: LNHDA and SQIVND (reference sequence). With ipilimumab providing CTLA-4 blockade, focal radiation was administered to patients who had chemo-refractory metastatic non-small-cell lung cancer. The protocol was immunoSEQ multiplex PCR, while the TCRdb copy is restricted to in-frame clones and leaves out a portion. The sample includes fewer than 65,000 clones, approximately 85% of them seen just once.

V gene TRBV19 combines with J gene TRBJ2-7, with 9 bases aligning to TRBD1. The sequence was collected from a human donor with non-small cell lung cancer whose response to radiotherapy plus ipilimumab could not be evaluated. The source material was peripheral blood, sampled from a patient treated with radiotherapy plus ipilimumab. CDR3 coding DNA: TGTGCCAGTAGTAGCCGGGACAGGGCGAAAGAGCAGTACTTC. Amino acid sequence: CASSSRDRAKEQYF.